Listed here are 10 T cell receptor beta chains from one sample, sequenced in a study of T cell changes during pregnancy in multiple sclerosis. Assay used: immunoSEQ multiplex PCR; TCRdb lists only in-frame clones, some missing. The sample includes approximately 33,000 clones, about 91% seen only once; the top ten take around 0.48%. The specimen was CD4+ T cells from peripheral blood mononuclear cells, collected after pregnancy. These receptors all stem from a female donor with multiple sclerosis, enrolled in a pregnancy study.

The CDR3 sequence: CASSPTGGKDQPQHF. The CDR3, as DNA: TGTGCCAGCAGCCCGACAGGGGGAAAAGATCAGCCCCAGCATTTT. The chain recombines TRBV7-2 with TRBJ1-5; 9 bases are shared with TRBD1. V shed 5 bases and J 5 bases; nucleotides not matched to a gene: 7. Looked up from germline, CDR1 is SGHTA and CDR2 is FQGNSA. The CDR3 sequence is 15 residues long.

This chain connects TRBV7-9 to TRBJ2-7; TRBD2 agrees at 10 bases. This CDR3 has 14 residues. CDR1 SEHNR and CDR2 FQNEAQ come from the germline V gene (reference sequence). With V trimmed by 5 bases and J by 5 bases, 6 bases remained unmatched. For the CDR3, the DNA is TGTGCCAGCAGCCCTAGCGGGAGAAACAACGAGCAGTACTTC. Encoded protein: CASSPSGRNNEQYF.

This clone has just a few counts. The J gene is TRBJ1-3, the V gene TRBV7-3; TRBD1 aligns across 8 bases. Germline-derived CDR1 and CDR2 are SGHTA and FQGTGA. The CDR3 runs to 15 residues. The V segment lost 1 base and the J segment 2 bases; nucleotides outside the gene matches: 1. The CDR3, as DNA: TGTGCCAGCAGCTTAAGCAGGGGGCCTGGAAACACCATATATTTT. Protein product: CASSLSRGPGNTIYF.

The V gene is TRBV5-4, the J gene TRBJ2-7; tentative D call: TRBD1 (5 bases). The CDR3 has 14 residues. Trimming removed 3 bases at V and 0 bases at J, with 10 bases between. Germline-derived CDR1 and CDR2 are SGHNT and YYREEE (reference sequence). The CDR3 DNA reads TGTGCCAGCAGCTCGACAGACCGCTCCTACGAGCAGTACTTC. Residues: CASSSTDRSYEQYF. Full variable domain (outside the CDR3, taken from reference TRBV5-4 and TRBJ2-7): ETGVTQSPTHLIKTRGQQVTLRCSSQSGHNTVSWYQQALGQGPQFIFQYYREEENGRGNFPPRFSGLQFPNYSSELNVNALELDDSALYLCASSSTDRSYEQYFGPGTRLTVT.

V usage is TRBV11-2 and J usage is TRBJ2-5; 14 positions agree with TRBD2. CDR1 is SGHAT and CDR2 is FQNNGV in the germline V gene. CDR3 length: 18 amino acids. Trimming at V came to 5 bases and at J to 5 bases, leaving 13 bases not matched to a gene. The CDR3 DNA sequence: TGTGCCAGCAGCCACGCGGGACTAGCGGGGGCAGAGGGTGAGACCCAGTACTTC. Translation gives CASSHAGLAGAEGETQYF.

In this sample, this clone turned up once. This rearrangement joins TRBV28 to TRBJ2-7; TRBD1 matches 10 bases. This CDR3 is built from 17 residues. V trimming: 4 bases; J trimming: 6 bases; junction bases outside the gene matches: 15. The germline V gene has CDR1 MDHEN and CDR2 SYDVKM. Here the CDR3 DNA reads TGTGCCAGCAGTTCCCTCCGCCGGGGGACAGGGGTGGGCGAGCAGTACTTC. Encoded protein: CASSSLRRGTGVGEQYF.

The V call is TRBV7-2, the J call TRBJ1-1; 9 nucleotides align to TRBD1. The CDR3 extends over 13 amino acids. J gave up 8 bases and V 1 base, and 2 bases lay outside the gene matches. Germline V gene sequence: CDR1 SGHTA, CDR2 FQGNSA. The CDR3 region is CASSLDGTGEAFF. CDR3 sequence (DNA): TGTGCCAGCAGCTTAGACGGGACAGGGGAAGCTTTCTTT.

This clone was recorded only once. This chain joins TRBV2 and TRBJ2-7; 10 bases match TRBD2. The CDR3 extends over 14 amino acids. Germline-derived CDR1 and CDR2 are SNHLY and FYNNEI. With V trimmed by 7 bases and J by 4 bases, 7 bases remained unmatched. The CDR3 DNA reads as TGTGCCAGCAAGCTAGCGGGAGTATCTTACGAGCAGTACTTC. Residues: CASKLAGVSYEQYF.

The DNA for the CDR3 is TGTGCCAGCAGGCCATTGACAGGGGTTAACACTGAAGCTTTCTTT. It encodes CASRPLTGVNTEAFF. The genes are TRBV27 and TRBJ1-1; 8 bases agree with TRBD1. The CDR3 is 15 amino acids. Germline CDR1 and CDR2: MNHEY and SMNVEV (reference sequence). With V trimmed by 6 bases and J by 2 bases, 8 bases remained unmatched.

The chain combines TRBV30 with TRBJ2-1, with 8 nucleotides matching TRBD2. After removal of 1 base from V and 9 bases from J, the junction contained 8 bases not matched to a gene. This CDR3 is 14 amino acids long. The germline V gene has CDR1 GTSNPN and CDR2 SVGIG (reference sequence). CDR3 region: CAWSGTSLSVEQFF. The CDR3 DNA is TGTGCCTGGAGTGGGACTAGCCTTTCTGTTGAGCAGTTCTTC.